The sequence of this T cell receptor (beta chain) was determined in a study of shared clonotypes between healthy human individuals. V lost 5 bases to trimming and J lost 0 bases, with 8 bases between them. This CDR3 is built from 14 residues. Germline V gene sequence: CDR1 MNHEY, CDR2 SVGAGI. Nashville, Tennessee was home to all donors, who were Caucasian adults. Naive CD45RA+ and memory CD45RA-negative subsets were split from CD4+ cells. Clones were sequenced by immunoSEQ multiplex PCR, and TCRdb holds only the in-frame ones, with some missing. Of 640,000 or so clones listed, less than 80% were seen once; the top ten hold about 1.8%. As for this clone: Its antigen is not identified.

Whole-study findings and limits: Rarefaction indicated that sorted-subset sequencing remained incomplete although depth was large. With a few donors compared, around 5.4% of naive CD4 clonotypes were shared.

The gene calls are TRBV6-5 and TRBJ1-3; no definite D call. The sample comprised memory CD4+ T cells sorted from blood. Subset of the sample: CD45RA-negative fraction. This clonotype was sampled from a woman in her twenties or thirties in good health. The CDR3 sequence is CASSPSFSGNTIYF. The CDR3 DNA follows: TGTGCCAGCAGTCCCTCGTTCTCTGGAAACACCATATATTTT.